This record covers a single T cell receptor beta chain. This sample is part of a study of OX40 agonist ivuxolimab in advanced cancers. The CDR3 contains 15 residues. J gave up 5 bases and V 5 bases, and 7 bases lay outside the gene matches. Germline V gives CDR1 SGHNT, CDR2 YYREEE (reference sequence). Repertoires were generated with immunoSEQ multiplex PCR, while TCRdb's copy carries only in-frame clones and drops some. The data show 70,000 or so clones, with about 80% seen just once and 2% to 2.5% held by the top ten. This receptor was identified in an adult with an advanced solid tumor such as melanoma, head and neck, liver or kidney cancer. The rearrangement joins TRBV5-4 to TRBJ1-4; TRBD1 matches 9 bases. Source: CD4+ or CD8+ T cells sorted from blood, taken in a trial of the OX40 agonist ivuxolimab. The CDR3 region has the DNA TGTGCCAGCAGGCGCAAAGGGACAGGGAATGAAAAACTGTTTTTT. It specifies CASRRKGTGNEKLFF.